The source of this T cell receptor beta chain is a study of blood T cell repertoires in COVID-19. From germline, CDR1 is KGHSH and CDR2 LQKENI. With 6 bases clipped from V and 4 bases from J, the junction kept 13 bases outside the gene matches. This CDR3 is 17 amino acids long. TCRdb's table, derived via immunoSEQ multiplex PCR, lists solely in-frame clones and lacks some. The sample yields around 71,000 clones, about four fifths seen once. Sequences were obtained from peripheral blood. V gene TRBV18 combines with J gene TRBJ2-3; 10 nucleotides line up with TRBD1. The source of this sequence is a man in his 70s with acute or convalescent COVID-19. CDR3 nucleotides: TGTGCCAGCTCCCGTGAGCCGGGACAGGGGTTCGCAGATACGCAGTATTTT. Translation gives CASSREPGQGFADTQYF.